This passage covers 2 T cell receptor beta chains from one sample sequenced in a study of T-cell memory formation after mild COVID-19. TCRdb called the 5' RACE reads again in MiXCR, with one record for every CDR3 protein. Counted here are hundreds of thousands of distinct CDR3 sequences, more than 15% occurring once; the ten biggest clones make up about a fifth. Sequencing input: PBMCs or a T cell subset sorted from them (not recorded which). The receptors originated from a man younger than 35 who had mild COVID-19 (a few samples of this study predate the infection). Cell type and time point are not known.

This clonotype turned up a few times. V usage is TRBV29-1 and J usage is TRBJ2-2, with D tentatively TRBD1 (6 bases). V was pared by 4 bases and J by 5 bases, with 14 bases between. CDR3 length equals 14 residues. Germline V gives CDR1 SQVTM, CDR2 ANQGSEA. The CDR3 reads CSVARGGRTGELFF. CDR3 sequence (DNA): TGCAGCGTTGCCAGGGGCGGTCGTACCGGGGAGCTGTTTTTT.

V and J are TRBV4-1 and TRBJ1-1; 7 positions agree with TRBD1. J lost 2 bases, V lost 6 bases, and 9 bases had no gene match. CDR1 is MGHRA and CDR2 is YSYEKL in the germline V gene. This CDR3 region has 15 residues. The CDR3 sequence is CASSPYRGINTEAFF. CDR3 sequence (DNA): TGCGCCAGCAGTCCGTACAGGGGAATCAACACTGAAGCTTTCTTT.